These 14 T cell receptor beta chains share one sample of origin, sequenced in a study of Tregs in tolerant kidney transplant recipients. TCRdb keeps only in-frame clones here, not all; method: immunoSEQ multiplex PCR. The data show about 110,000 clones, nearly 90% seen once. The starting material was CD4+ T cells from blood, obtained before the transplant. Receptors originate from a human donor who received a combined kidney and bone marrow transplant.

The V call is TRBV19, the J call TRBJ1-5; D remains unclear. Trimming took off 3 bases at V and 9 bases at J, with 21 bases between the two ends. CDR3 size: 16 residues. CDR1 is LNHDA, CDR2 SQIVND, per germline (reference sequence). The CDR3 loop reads CASSISTGGSIPPQHF. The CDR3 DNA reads TGTGCCAGTAGTATCAGTACGGGCGGGAGTATTCCGCCCCAGCATTTT.

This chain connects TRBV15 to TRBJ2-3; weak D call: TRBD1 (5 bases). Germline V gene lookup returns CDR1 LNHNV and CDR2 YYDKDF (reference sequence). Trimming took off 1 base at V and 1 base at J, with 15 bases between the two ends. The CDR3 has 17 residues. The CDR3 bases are TGTGCCACCAGCAGAGTCTCTCAGGGCTGGGGCACAGATACGCAGTATTTT. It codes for CATSRVSQGWGTDTQYF. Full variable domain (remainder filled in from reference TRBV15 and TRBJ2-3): DAMVIQNPRYQVTQFGKPVTLSCSQTLNHNVMYWYQQKSSQAPKLLFHYYDKDFNNEADTPDNFQSRRPNTSFCFLDIRSPGLGDTAMYLCATSRVSQGWGTDTQYFGPGTRLTVL.

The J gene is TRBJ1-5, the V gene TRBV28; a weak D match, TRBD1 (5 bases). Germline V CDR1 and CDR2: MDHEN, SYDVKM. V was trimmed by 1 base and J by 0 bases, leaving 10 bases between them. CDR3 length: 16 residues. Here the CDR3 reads CASSLYRGDSNQPQHF. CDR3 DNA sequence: TGTGCCAGCAGTTTATATCGGGGGGATAGCAATCAGCCCCAGCATTTT.

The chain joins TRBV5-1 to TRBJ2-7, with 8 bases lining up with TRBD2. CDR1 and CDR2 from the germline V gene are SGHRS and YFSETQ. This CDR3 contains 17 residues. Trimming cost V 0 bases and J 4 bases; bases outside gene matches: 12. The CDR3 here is CASSLEWVGRAVYEQYF. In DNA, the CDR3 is TGCGCCAGCAGCTTGGAATGGGTCGGGAGGGCCGTGTACGAGCAGTACTTC. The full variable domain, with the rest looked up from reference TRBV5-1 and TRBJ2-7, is KAGVTQTPRYLIKTRGQQVTLSCSPISGHRSVSWYQQTPGQGLQFLFEYFSETQRNKGNFPGRFSGRQFSNSRSEMNVSTLELGDSALYLCASSLEWVGRAVYEQYFGPGTRLTVT.

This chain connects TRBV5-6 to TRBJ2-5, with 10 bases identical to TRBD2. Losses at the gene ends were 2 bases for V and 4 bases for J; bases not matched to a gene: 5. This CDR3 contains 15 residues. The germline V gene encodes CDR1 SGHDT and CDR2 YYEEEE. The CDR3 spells CASSLAGGPGETQYF. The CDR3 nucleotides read TGTGCCAGCAGCTTAGCGGGAGGGCCGGGAGAGACCCAGTACTTC.

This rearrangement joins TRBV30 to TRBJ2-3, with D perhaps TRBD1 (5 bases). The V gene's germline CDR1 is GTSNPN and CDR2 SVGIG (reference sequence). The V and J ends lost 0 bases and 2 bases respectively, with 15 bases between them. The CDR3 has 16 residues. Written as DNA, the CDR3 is TGTGCCTGGAGTGTAGGGGTAGTCCTCACCACAGATACGCAGTATTTT. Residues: CAWSVGVVLTTDTQYF.

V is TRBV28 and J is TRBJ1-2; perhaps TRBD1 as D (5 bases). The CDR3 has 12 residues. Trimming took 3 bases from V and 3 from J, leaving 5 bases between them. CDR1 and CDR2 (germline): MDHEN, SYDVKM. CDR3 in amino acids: CASSFRDYGYTF. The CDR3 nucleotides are TGTGCCAGCAGTTTCAGGGACTATGGCTACACCTTC.

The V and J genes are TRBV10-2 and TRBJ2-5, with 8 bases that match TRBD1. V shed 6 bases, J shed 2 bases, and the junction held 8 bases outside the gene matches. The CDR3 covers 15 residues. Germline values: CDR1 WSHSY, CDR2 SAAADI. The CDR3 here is CASRSDRVGQETQYF. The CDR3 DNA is TGCGCCAGCAGATCGGACAGGGTTGGGCAAGAGACCCAGTACTTC.

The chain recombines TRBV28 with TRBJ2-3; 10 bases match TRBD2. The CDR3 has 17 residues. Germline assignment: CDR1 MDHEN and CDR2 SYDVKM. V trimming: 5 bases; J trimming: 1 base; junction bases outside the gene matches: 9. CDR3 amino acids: CASSPTIGTSGTDTQYF. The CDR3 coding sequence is TGTGCCAGCAGTCCCACCATAGGGACTAGCGGCACAGATACGCAGTATTTT.

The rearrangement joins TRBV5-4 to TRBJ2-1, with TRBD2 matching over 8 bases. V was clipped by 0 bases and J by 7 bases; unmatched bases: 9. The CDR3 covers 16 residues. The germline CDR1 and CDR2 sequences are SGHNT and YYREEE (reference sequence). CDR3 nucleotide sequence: TGTGCCAGCAGCTTGGACTGGACTAGCAGGGGAAATGAGCAGTTCTTC. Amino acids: CASSLDWTSRGNEQFF.

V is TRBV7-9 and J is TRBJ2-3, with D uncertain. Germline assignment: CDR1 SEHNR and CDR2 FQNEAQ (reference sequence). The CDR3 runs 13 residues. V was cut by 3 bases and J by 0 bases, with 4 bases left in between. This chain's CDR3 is CASSFASTDTQYF. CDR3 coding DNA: TGTGCCAGCAGCTTTGCGAGCACAGATACGCAGTATTTT.

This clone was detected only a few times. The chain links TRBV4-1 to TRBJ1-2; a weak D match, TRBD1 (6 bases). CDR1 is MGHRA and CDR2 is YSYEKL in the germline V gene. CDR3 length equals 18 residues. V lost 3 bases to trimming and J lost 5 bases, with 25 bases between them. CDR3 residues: CASSQIQPLGQRPYGYTF. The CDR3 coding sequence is TGCGCCAGCAGCCAGATTCAGCCTCTCGGACAGCGGCCGTATGGCTACACCTTC.

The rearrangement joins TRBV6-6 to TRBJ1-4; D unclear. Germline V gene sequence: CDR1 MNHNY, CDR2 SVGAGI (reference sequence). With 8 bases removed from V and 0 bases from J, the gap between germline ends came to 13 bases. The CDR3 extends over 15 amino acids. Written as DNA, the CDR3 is TGTGCCAGCGCCCTGGCAGAGGCAACTAATGAAAAACTGTTTTTT. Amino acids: CASALAEATNEKLFF.

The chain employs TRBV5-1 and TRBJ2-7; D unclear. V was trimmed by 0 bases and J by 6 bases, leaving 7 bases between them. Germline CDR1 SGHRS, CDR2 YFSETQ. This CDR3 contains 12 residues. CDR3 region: CASSLDQREQYF. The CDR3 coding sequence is TGCGCCAGCAGCTTGGATCAGCGCGAGCAGTACTTC.